This T cell receptor beta chain was sequenced in a study of T cells and Merkel cell carcinoma outcomes. The protocol was immunoSEQ multiplex PCR, while the TCRdb copy is restricted to in-frame clones and leaves out a portion. Among 300 to 350 clones listed, 95% to 98% were seen once. This TCR was recovered from a human donor with Merkel cell carcinoma. The sample taken for sequencing was tumor tissue from Merkel cell carcinoma.

The CDR3 DNA reads as TGTGCCAGTAGTTCGGTGAAAGTGTTCTTC. Protein sequence: CASSSVKVFF. The chain combines TRBV19 with TRBJ2-1; D unresolved. V shed 5 bases and J shed 15 bases, with 11 bases lying between them. The CDR3 has 10 residues. Per germline, CDR1 LNHDA and CDR2 SQIVND (reference sequence).